One and the same sample provided the 25 T cell receptor beta chains below, sequenced in a study of PD-L1 blockade in urothelial cancer. The time point was: pretreatment peripheral blood. Assay: immunoSEQ multiplex PCR; the TCRdb copy retains only in-frame clones and omits some. The data hold some 65,000 clones, with around 81% observed a single time. This specimen was PBMCs, taken around atezolizumab (anti-PD-L1) treatment. These receptors all come from a man aged 65-85 years with urothelial cancer.

V is TRBV7-9 and J is TRBJ2-2; no clear D. Germline V gene lookup returns CDR1 SEHNR and CDR2 FQNEAQ (reference sequence). This CDR3 contains 14 residues. The ends were cut back, 1 base at V and 1 base at J, with 4 bases in the middle. The CDR3 DNA follows: TGTGCCAGCAGCTTAGGAGTGAACACCGGGGAGCTGTTTTTT. Translated, it gives CASSLGVNTGELFF. Complete variable domain (other parts from reference TRBV7-9 and TRBJ2-2): DTGVSQNPRHKITKRGQNVTFRCDPISEHNRLYWYRQTLGQGPEFLTYFQNEAQLEKSRLLSDRFSAERPKGSFSTLEIQRTEQGDSAMYLCASSLGVNTGELFFGEGSRLTVL.

The V and J genes are TRBV19 and TRBJ1-5; D gene uncertain. This CDR3 contains 15 residues. CDR1 is LNHDA and CDR2 is SQIVND in the germline V gene (reference sequence). The V gene lost 2 bases and the J gene lost 4 bases, with 12 bases spanning the gap. DNA for the CDR3: TGTGCCAGTAGTATAATGGAGACGGGAAATCAGCCCCAGCATTTT. This gives the protein CASSIMETGNQPQHF. The whole variable domain, remainder taken from reference TRBV19 and TRBJ1-5, is DGGITQSPKYLFRKEGQNVTLSCEQNLNHDAMYWYRQDPGQGLRLIYYSQIVNDFQKGDIAEGYSVSREKKESFPLTVTSAQKNPTAFYLCASSIMETGNQPQHFGDGTRLSIL.

The chain carries TRBV5-1 and TRBJ1-4; TRBD1 is a possible D gene (5 bases). From germline, CDR1 is SGHRS and CDR2 YFSETQ. The ends were cut back, 1 base at V and 8 bases at J, with 15 bases in the middle. The CDR3 runs 15 residues. The CDR3 nucleotides are TGCGCCAGCAGCTTGCAGGCAGGGCTAGAGGAAAAACTGTTTTTT. Protein sequence: CASSLQAGLEEKLFF.

The chain has TRBV7-9 and TRBJ2-5, with a weak D call TRBD2 (6 bases). The germline CDR1 and CDR2 sequences are SEHNR and FQNEAQ (reference sequence). V gave up 8 bases and J gave up 5 bases, with 15 bases separating them. The length of the CDR3 is 13 residues. CDR3 loop: CASGTGGAETQYF. CDR3 in DNA: TGTGCCAGCGGGACCGGGGGAGCGGAGACCCAGTACTTC.

The genes are TRBV14 and TRBJ1-2; no firm D call. V lost 4 bases, J lost 5 bases, and 8 bases lay in between. The CDR3 spans 12 residues. The germline gives CDR1 SGHDN, CDR2 FVKESK. CDR3 in DNA: TGTGCCAGCAGCCCAACAGAATATGGCTACACCTTC. Translating it yields CASSPTEYGYTF.

This clone was counted once. The chain carries TRBV29-1 and TRBJ1-1; D is perhaps TRBD1 (6 bases). The V gene's germline CDR1 is SQVTM and CDR2 ANQGSEA. The CDR3 has 17 amino acids. Trimming cost V 2 bases and J 1 base, with 20 bases left between them. The CDR3 here is CSVEKSGTGSGNTEAFF. In nucleotides, the CDR3 is TGCAGCGTTGAAAAGAGTGGTACAGGGTCGGGGAACACTGAAGCTTTCTTT.

The gene calls are TRBV5-1 and TRBJ2-5; 16 nucleotides align to TRBD2. Trimming removed 4 bases from V and 5 bases from J; junction bases left unmatched: 8. This CDR3 has 17 residues. Per germline, CDR1 SGHRS and CDR2 YFSETQ. The CDR3 region has the DNA TGCGCCAGCAGCACGGGGACTAGCGGGAGGGCCCTGGAGACCCAGTACTTC. It is translated as CASSTGTSGRALETQYF.

J is TRBJ2-1 and V is TRBV29-1, with 7 bases lining up with TRBD1. This CDR3 is 14 amino acids long. Losses at the gene ends were 5 bases for V and 3 bases for J; bases not matched to a gene: 7. CDR1 SQVTM and CDR2 ANQGSEA come from the germline V gene. DNA of the CDR3: TGCAGCGTTAAAGGGGACAGTAACTACAATGAGCAGTTCTTC. Protein product: CSVKGDSNYNEQFF.

V gene TRBV5-4 combines with J gene TRBJ2-1; tentative D call: TRBD2 (5 bases). This CDR3 comprises 14 residues. V was pared by 4 bases and J by 7 bases, with 15 bases between. Per the germline V gene, CDR1 is SGHNT and CDR2 is YYREEE (reference sequence). The CDR3 loop is CASSPGPWENEQFF. CDR3 DNA: TGTGCCAGCAGCCCCGGGCCGTGGGAGAATGAGCAGTTCTTC.

This clone has only a few counts. This chain uses TRBV4-2 with TRBJ2-2; TRBD1 matches 7 bases. The CDR3 length is 15 residues. Germline CDR1 LGHNA, CDR2 YNFKEQ. V lost 4 bases and J lost 2; bases outside the gene matches: 4. For the CDR3, the DNA is TGTGCCAGCAGCCCGGACAGGACAAACACCGGGGAGCTGTTTTTT. This encodes CASSPDRTNTGELFF.

This chain connects TRBV5-4 to TRBJ2-1; 13 nucleotides agree with TRBD2. This CDR3 spans 15 amino acids. CDR1 is SGHNT, CDR2 YYREEE, per germline (reference sequence). Trimming at V came to 3 bases and at J to 6 bases, leaving 3 bases not matched to a gene. The CDR3 loop reads CASSSTSGRVNEQFF. The DNA for the CDR3 is TGTGCCAGCAGCTCCACTAGCGGGAGGGTCAATGAGCAGTTCTTC.

This clone showed up just a few times. The chain recombines TRBV14 with TRBJ2-1; no clear D. The CDR3 consists of 12 residues. Germline-derived CDR1 and CDR2 are SGHDN and FVKESK. The V end lost 1 base, the J end lost 9 bases, and 7 bases lay between the germline ends. In DNA, the CDR3 is TGTGCCAGCAGCCAAGGAGCTGGTGAGCAGTTCTTC. This gives the protein CASSQGAGEQFF.

This sequence joins TRBV6-5 and TRBJ2-1; D is possibly TRBD1 (6 bases). CDR3 length: 13 residues. Trimming shortened V by 2 bases and J by 5 bases, and 7 bases separated the two germline ends. Germline values: CDR1 MNHEY, CDR2 SVGAGI. The CDR3 protein is CASSYRTDNEQFF. CDR3 coding DNA: TGTGCCAGCAGTTACCGGACAGACAATGAGCAGTTCTTC.

This rearrangement joins TRBV6-5 to TRBJ2-7; a weak D match, TRBD2 (5 bases). The germline CDR1 and CDR2 sequences are MNHEY and SVGAGI. CDR3 length: 14 residues. V gave up 6 bases and J gave up 0 bases, with 12 bases separating them. This CDR3 reads CASRRKRSSYEQYF. CDR3 nucleotide sequence: TGTGCCAGCAGAAGGAAGCGGAGCTCCTACGAGCAGTACTTC.

The V gene is TRBV30, the J gene TRBJ2-1; D perhaps matches TRBD2 (6 bases). There are 13 residues in the CDR3. The V gene's germline CDR1 is GTSNPN and CDR2 SVGIG (reference sequence). Trimming took 4 bases from V and 11 from J, leaving 18 bases between them. CDR3 loop: CAWNDGSGEQQFF. The CDR3, as DNA: TGTGCCTGGAACGATGGTAGCGGAGAACAGCAGTTCTTC.

The genes are TRBV12-5 and TRBJ2-7; D unclear. The CDR3 length is 14 residues. Germline V gene sequence: CDR1 LGHNT, CDR2 FRNRAP. V gave up 7 bases and J gave up 0 bases, with 13 bases separating them. CDR3 protein: CASAPRGLSYEQYF. The DNA of the CDR3 is TGTGCTAGTGCCCCCCGTGGCCTCTCCTACGAGCAGTACTTC.

This rearrangement joins TRBV19 to TRBJ1-1; weak D call: TRBD1 (5 bases). V gave up 8 bases and J gave up 1 base, with 11 bases separating them. The CDR3 is 13 residues long. The germline V gene encodes CDR1 LNHDA and CDR2 SQIVND (reference sequence). The CDR3 bases are TGTGCCAGTTCCTCGACAGCGAACACTGAAGCTTTCTTT. It is translated as CASSSTANTEAFF.

V usage is TRBV6-6 and J usage is TRBJ1-2; 8 bases line up with TRBD1. Trimming took 6 bases from V and 4 from J; bases not matched to a gene: 10. Germline CDR1 MNHNY, CDR2 SVGAGI (reference sequence). There are 15 residues in the CDR3. CDR3 loop: CASSLTQGAGYGYTF. In DNA form, the CDR3 reads TGTGCCAGCAGCCTCACCCAGGGGGCCGGCTATGGCTACACCTTC.

V usage is TRBV11-2 and J usage is TRBJ2-7; D not resolved. Germline assignment: CDR1 SGHAT and CDR2 FQNNGV. V was shortened by 0 bases and J by 7 bases, with 7 bases between the two germline ends. This CDR3 is 12 amino acids long. The CDR3 is CASSLDRREQYF. The CDR3 DNA sequence: TGTGCCAGCAGCTTAGATCGGCGGGAGCAGTACTTC. Based on the CDR3 plus reference TRBV11-2 and TRBJ2-7, the full variable domain is EAGVAQSPRYKIIEKRQSVAFWCNPISGHATLYWYQQILGQGPKLLIQFQNNGVVDDSQLPKDRFSAERLKGVDSTLKIQPAKLEDSAVYLCASSLDRREQYFGPGTRLTVT.

This rearrangement joins TRBV28 to TRBJ1-2, with unresolved D. The CDR3 loop spans 14 amino acids. CDR1 is MDHEN, CDR2 SYDVKM, per germline. Trimming took off 2 bases at V and 4 bases at J, with 11 bases between the two ends. CDR3 sequence (DNA): TGTGCCAGCAGTTTACGTGGGAGACTCTATGGCTACACCTTC. Protein product: CASSLRGRLYGYTF.

This chain links TRBV19 with TRBJ1-5; D gene ambiguous. The CDR3 runs to 12 residues. The V and J ends lost 11 bases and 7 bases respectively, with 15 bases between them. Germline V lookup: CDR1 LNHDA, CDR2 SQIVND (reference sequence). CDR3 loop: CASGVIRQPQHF. The CDR3 DNA follows: TGTGCCTCCGGGGTCATCCGGCAGCCCCAGCATTTT.

This clone has more than one count but fewer than ten. The V gene is TRBV7-2, the J gene TRBJ2-1; D possibly corresponds to TRBD1 (7 bases). The length of the CDR3 is 13 residues. The ends were cut back, 5 bases at V and 11 bases at J, with 16 bases in the middle. CDR1 is SGHTA, CDR2 FQGNSA, per germline. Here the CDR3 reads CASSLAAGQQQFF. The CDR3 nucleotides are TGTGCCAGCAGCCTTGCTGCGGGACAGCAGCAGTTCTTC.

This chain uses TRBV2 with TRBJ2-7; weak D call: TRBD2 (7 bases). This CDR3 comprises 15 residues. Per the germline V gene, CDR1 is SNHLY and CDR2 is FYNNEI. The V and J ends lost 7 bases and 0 bases respectively, with 16 bases between them. In DNA, the CDR3 is TGTGCCAGCAAGTGGGGGGGGCGAGGCTCCTACGAGCAGTACTTC. Translated, it gives CASKWGGRGSYEQYF. The variable domain in full, with the rest retrieved from reference TRBV2 and TRBJ2-7, is EPEVTQTPSHQVTQMGQEVILRCVPISNHLYFYWYRQILGQKVEFLVSFYNNEISEKSEIFDDQFSVERPDGSNFTLKIRSTKLEDSAMYFCASKWGGRGSYEQYFGPGTRLTVT.

J is TRBJ2-2 and V is TRBV6-1; maybe TRBD2 (6 bases). Trimming pared 6 bases from V and 4 bases from J, leaving 15 bases between. The germline V gene has CDR1 MNHNS and CDR2 SASEGT. The CDR3 loop spans 15 amino acids. The CDR3 nucleotides are TGTGCCAGCAGACTCGAGGAGGGGTCCACCGGGGAGCTGTTTTTT. This gives the protein CASRLEEGSTGELFF.

The chain combines TRBV2 with TRBJ2-7; 11 bases align to TRBD2. Germline V lookup: CDR1 SNHLY, CDR2 FYNNEI. This CDR3 region has 14 residues. V was pared by 8 bases and J by 2 bases, with 5 bases of the junction left unmatched. The DNA of the CDR3 is TGTGCCAGCCTTCCGACTAGCGGGGCCTACGAGCAGTACTTC. Translating gives CASLPTSGAYEQYF.